The rows below give T cell receptor beta chains drawn from one sample of a study of cytomegalovirus exposure and HLA in healthy donors. Sequencing was performed with immunoSEQ multiplex PCR; in TCRdb, only in-frame clones are kept and a portion is missing. Of about 110,000 clones in the sample, over 60% were seen once. Input material: PBMCs. Source of these receptors: a man aged 30-40 years in good health and CMV-seropositive. Both conserved end residues are part of each CDR3. Fields, in order: D gene, V gene, clone size, J gene, CDR3 protein, CDR3 DNA. The D gene is left open where the match is weak. Clone size, where shown, is once, few, many, or a class for clones that have expanded.

TRBD1	TRBV9	once	TRBJ1-1	CASSVGAGGMNTEAFF	TGTGCCAGCAGCGTGGGGGCAGGGGGGATGAACACTGAAGCTTTCTTT
-	TRBV6-5	-	TRBJ2-2	CASSHGGNTGELFF	TGTGCCAGCAGCCACGGGGGGAACACCGGGGAGCTGTTTTTT
-	TRBV7-2	few	TRBJ1-2	CASRDRGYLDYGYTF	TGTGCCAGCAGGGATAGGGGGTACTTGGACTATGGCTACACCTTC
TRBD1	TRBV7-2	-	TRBJ1-2	CASSLALGGTDGYPF	TGTGCCAGCAGCTTAGCGCTCGGAGGGACAGATGGCTACCCCTTC
-	TRBV28	-	TRBJ1-5	CASRNRADQPQHF	TGTGCCAGCCGGAACAGGGCGGATCAGCCCCAGCATTTT
TRBD1	TRBV2	-	TRBJ1-5	CASSGTGGSNQPQHF	TGTGCCAGCAGTGGAACAGGGGGGAGCAATCAGCCCCAGCATTTT
-	TRBV7-2	many	TRBJ1-2	CASNEAYSYGYTF	TGTGCCAGCAACGAGGCTTATTCCTATGGCTACACCTTC
-	TRBV5-6	few	TRBJ2-7	CASSSGGAPYEQYF	TGTGCCAGCAGCTCCGGCGGGGCCCCCTACGAGCAGTACTTC
TRBD1	TRBV27	-	TRBJ2-7	CASSLRGTGLHEQYF	TGTGCCAGCAGCTTACGAGGGACAGGGCTGCACGAGCAGTACTTC
-	TRBV4-3	-	TRBJ2-7	CASSQDGGLGEQYF	TGCGCCAGCAGCCAAGATGGGGGCCTGGGGGAGCAGTACTTC
TRBD1	TRBV18	-	TRBJ1-3	CASSAGTGGGFGNTIYF	TGTGCCAGCTCAGCAGGGACAGGGGGCGGATTTGGAAACACCATATATTTT
-	TRBV11-2	-	TRBJ1-5	CASSSPVMYQPQHF	TGTGCCAGCAGCTCCCCAGTTATGTATCAGCCCCAGCATTTT
-	TRBV10-2	-	TRBJ1-1	CASSERGLNTEAFF	TGCGCCAGCAGTGAGCGGGGGTTGAACACTGAAGCTTTCTTT
TRBD2	TRBV14	-	TRBJ2-3	CASSQDWTSGGRADTQYF	TGTGCCAGCAGCCAAGACTGGACTAGCGGGGGGAGGGCAGATACGCAGTATTTT
TRBD1	TRBV6-5	-	TRBJ2-5	CASSWTGFKETQYF	TGTGCCAGCAGTTGGACAGGGTTCAAGGAGACCCAGTACTTC
-	TRBV15	once	TRBJ2-7	CATLDILTWEQYF	TGTGCCACCCTCGACATTCTTACGTGGGAGCAGTACTTC
-	TRBV2	-	TRBJ2-5	CASSEMQSVETQYF	TGTGCCAGCAGTGAAATGCAGTCTGTGGAGACCCAGTACTTC
TRBD2	TRBV6-1	-	TRBJ2-3	CASSPGGAITDTQYF	TGTGCCAGCAGTCCCGGGGGGGCAATCACAGATACGCAGTATTTT
-	TRBV4-1	-	TRBJ2-1	CASRRTGGLDNEQFF	TGCGCCAGCAGACGCACGGGTGGTTTAGACAATGAGCAGTTCTTC
TRBD2	TRBV7-6	-	TRBJ2-4	CASSVGTSGGSRAKNIQYF	TGTGCCAGCAGCGTTGGGACTAGCGGGGGAAGTCGGGCCAAAAACATTCAGTACTTC
TRBD1	TRBV19	-	TRBJ1-1	CASSALGTANTEAFF	TGTGCCAGTAGTGCGCTTGGGACAGCTAACACTGAAGCTTTCTTT
-	TRBV5-1	-	TRBJ2-3	CASSLGTGTDTQYF	TGCGCCAGCAGCTTGGGTACGGGGACAGATACGCAGTATTTT
-	TRBV4-1	-	TRBJ1-5	CASSQESAGVGPQHF	TGCGCCAGCAGCCAAGAGTCGGCAGGGGTAGGTCCCCAGCATTTT
-	TRBV7-8	-	TRBJ1-1	CASSLRGAITEAFF	TGTGCCAGCAGCTTACGGGGGGCGATTACTGAAGCTTTCTTT
TRBD1	TRBV28	few	TRBJ2-1	CASTLKSGGNEQFF	TGTGCCAGCACCCTTAAGTCAGGGGGCAATGAGCAGTTCTTC
TRBD1	TRBV4-2	-	TRBJ1-1	CASSQDPFPGQGPNTEAFF	TGTGCCAGCAGCCAAGATCCTTTCCCAGGACAGGGGCCGAACACTGAAGCTTTCTTT
TRBD2	TRBV29-1	-	TRBJ2-7	CSVAGGENSYEQYF	TGCAGCGTGGCGGGGGGGGAAAACTCCTACGAGCAGTACTTC
-	TRBV2	once	TRBJ1-5	CASLDIPSNQPQHF	TGTGCCAGCTTAGACATTCCTAGCAATCAGCCCCAGCATTTT
TRBD2	TRBV18	-	TRBJ2-2	CASSPSSGGHRTGELFF	TGTGCCAGCTCACCGTCTAGCGGGGGGCACCGAACCGGGGAGCTGTTTTTT
-	TRBV11-3	-	TRBJ2-2	CASSPMVGVSGELFF	TGTGCCAGCAGCCCGATGGTCGGAGTGTCCGGGGAGCTGTTTTTT
TRBD2	TRBV5-1	-	TRBJ2-5	CASSGGLAGVPETQYF	TGCGCCAGCAGCGGGGGACTAGCGGGGGTACCAGAGACCCAGTACTTC
TRBD2	TRBV5-1	-	TRBJ2-3	CASSLVSGGAPGTDTQYF	TGCGCCAGCAGCTTGGTTAGCGGGGGGGCCCCCGGCACAGATACGCAGTATTTT
-	TRBV7-2	-	TRBJ1-3	CASSLDSKTGNTIYF	TGTGCCAGCAGCTTAGACTCTAAGACTGGAAACACCATATATTTT
-	TRBV2	once	TRBJ1-5	CASQGGRNQPQHF	TGTGCCTCCCAAGGGGGAAGAAATCAGCCCCAGCATTTT
-	TRBV4-3	-	TRBJ1-6	CASSQARLSSYNSPLHF	TGCGCCAGCAGCCAAGCTCGTCTGAGCTCCTATAATTCACCCCTCCACTTT
-	TRBV11-2	few	TRBJ1-1	CASSLAGREAFF	TGTGCCAGCAGCTTAGCCGGGAGAGAAGCTTTCTTT
-	TRBV4-3	few	TRBJ2-7	CASSQARDPRYEQYF	TGCGCCAGCAGCCAAGCCCGAGATCCTCGCTACGAGCAGTACTTC
TRBD1	TRBV5-4	many	TRBJ1-1	CASSWDSLPEAFF	TGTGCCAGCAGCTGGGACAGTCTTCCTGAAGCTTTCTTT
TRBD1	TRBV5-6	-	TRBJ1-2	CASSLGDSSYGYTF	TGTGCCAGCAGCTTGGGGGACAGCTCGTATGGCTACACCTTC
TRBD2	TRBV6-5	-	TRBJ2-4	CASSYSGGENIQYF	TGTGCCAGCAGTTATAGCGGGGGGGAAAACATTCAGTACTTC
-	TRBV2	-	TRBJ2-7	CASRAETNSYEQYF	TGTGCCAGCAGGGCGGAGACCAACTCCTACGAGCAGTACTTC